One sample yielded the 9 T cell receptor beta chains listed below, sequenced in a study of blood T cell repertoires in COVID-19 (TCRdb year 2020). Libraries were built with the immunoSEQ multiplex PCR assay. TCRdb re-hosts the immuneACCESS table, in-frame sequences only. Its copies lack some clones; in the studies checked, an unresolved V gene accounts for under half of them, and the cause for the rest is not known. This sample lists more than 60,000 clones; 80% were detected once. The top ten constitute approximately 6.2% of the sample. Material for sequencing was peripheral blood. These receptors were collected from a man aged 60 to 69 with active or convalescent COVID-19.

V and J are TRBV9 and TRBJ2-3; D is unresolved. There are 15 residues in the CDR3. Trimming left V 0 bases short and J 2 bases short, with 10 bases between. The germline CDR1 and CDR2 sequences are SGDLS and YYNGEE. CDR3 coding DNA: TGTGCCAGCAGCGTAGAACTATCATACACAGATACGCAGTATTTT. Protein product: CASSVELSYTDTQYF.

The chain uses TRBV6-6 and TRBJ2-3, with TRBD1 identical over 7 bases. CDR3 length: 13 residues. CDR1 and CDR2 (germline): MNHNY, SVGAGI (reference sequence). V lost 11 bases to trimming and J lost 2 bases; unmatched junction nucleotides: 7. CDR3 in amino acids: CAARDSDTDTQYF. DNA for the CDR3: TGTGCCGCCCGGGACAGCGACACAGATACGCAGTATTTT.

This clone was counted once. The chain carries TRBV14 and TRBJ2-1, with a weak D call TRBD2 (5 bases). This CDR3 comprises 15 residues. The V gene lost 1 base and the J gene lost 9 bases, with 16 bases spanning the gap. The germline CDR1 and CDR2 sequences are SGHDN and FVKESK. CDR3 DNA: TGTGCCAGCAGCCAAGCTACTAGTGCCTATGGTGAGCAGTTCTTC. Translating it yields CASSQATSAYGEQFF.

Notes on this clone: At one boundary the junction diverges from the germline segment, which might be a read error. The V call is TRBV6-4, the J call TRBJ1-1; D possibly corresponds to TRBD1 (5 bases). CDR3 length: 15 amino acids. CDR1 is MRHNA and CDR2 is SNTAGT in the germline V gene. The CDR3 nucleotides are TGTGCCGGCAGTGACTCGGACACTCAGAACACTGAAGCTTTCTTT. Its translation is CAGSDSDTQNTEAFF.

The chain links TRBV19 to TRBJ2-1; 10 nucleotides line up with TRBD2. The V gene end was trimmed by 5 bases and the J gene end by 6 bases; junction bases not matched to a gene: 13. Per germline, CDR1 LNHDA and CDR2 SQIVND (reference sequence). This CDR3 region has 17 residues. As DNA, the CDR3 is TGTGCCAGTAGTTTGGACTCTGGACTAGCGGTTTTCAATGAGCAGTTCTTC. Its protein product is CASSLDSGLAVFNEQFF.

CDR3 sequence: CASSEMAGLGDEQFF. DNA for the CDR3: TGTGCCAGCAGTGAGATGGCAGGTCTCGGGGATGAGCAGTTCTTC. The V call is TRBV6-1, the J call TRBJ2-1; D might be TRBD2 (5 bases). Trimming cost V 3 bases and J 8 bases, with 17 bases left between them. Germline lookup yields CDR1 MNHNS and CDR2 SASEGT. CDR3 length: 15 residues.

The chain uses TRBV5-6 and TRBJ1-1; 9 nucleotides agree with TRBD1. The germline CDR1 and CDR2 sequences are SGHDT and YYEEEE. V shed 1 base, J shed 10 bases, and the junction held 11 bases outside the gene matches. This CDR3 is 15 amino acids long. The CDR3 protein is CASSLPGQGKGGAFF. CDR3 DNA sequence: TGTGCCAGCAGCTTGCCGGGACAGGGTAAAGGAGGAGCTTTCTTT.

The CDR3 DNA sequence: TGCGCCAGCAGTGAGTTCACAGGGGACGAAACCGGGGAGCTGTTTTTT. Protein: CASSEFTGDETGELFF. This chain links TRBV10-1 with TRBJ2-2; TRBD1 matches at 7 bases. The J segment lost 5 bases and the V segment lost 1 base, leaving 7 bases of the junction unmatched. Germline V CDR1 and CDR2: WNHNN, SYGVQD (reference sequence). This CDR3 comprises 16 residues.

The chain links TRBV5-1 to TRBJ1-2; the D is unclear. V was shortened by 0 bases and J by 8 bases, with 17 bases between the two germline ends. The CDR3 has 15 amino acids. Per germline, CDR1 SGHRS and CDR2 YFSETQ. The CDR3 loop reads CASSLGDAVLRGYTF. The CDR3 bases are TGCGCCAGCAGCTTGGGCGACGCGGTCCTGAGGGGCTACACCTTC.